These 2 T cell receptor beta chains share one sample of origin, sequenced in a study of shared clonotypes between healthy human individuals. Method: immunoSEQ multiplex PCR; TCRdb's copy keeps in-frame clones and lacks some. The data show roughly 1 million clones, more than 75% seen once. Sequencing used memory CD4+ T cells from PBMCs. Noted subset: CD45RA-negative fraction. These receptors came from a man between 18 and 35 years old in good health. Some clones in this sample may be carry-over from other donors' samples.

Points on this clone: Other DNA sequences from this sample encode an identical CDR3 as well. V is TRBV11-3 and J is TRBJ1-1; TRBD1 matches at 8 bases. CDR3 length: 14 amino acids. The V gene's germline CDR1 is SGHNT and CDR2 YENEEA. V trimming: 3 bases; J trimming: 0 bases; junction bases outside the gene matches: 0. In DNA, the CDR3 is TGTGCCAGCAGCTTGACAGGGGTGAACACTGAAGCTTTCTTT. Translated, it gives CASSLTGVNTEAFF. Variable domain in full (rest from reference TRBV11-3 and TRBJ1-1): EAGVVQSPRYKIIEKKQPVAFWCNPISGHNTLYWYLQNLGQGPELLIRYENEEAVDDSQLPKDRFSAERLKGVDSTLKIQPAELGDSAVYLCASSLTGVNTEAFFGQGTRLTVV.

On this clone itself: With a far larger clone one base away, a read error is the likely cause. Additional DNA sequences in this sample encode the identical CDR3. This sequence joins TRBV29-1 and TRBJ1-2; D is unresolved. This CDR3 contains 11 residues. CDR1 SQVTM and CDR2 ANQGSEA come from the germline V gene. V was shortened by 7 bases and J by 2 bases, with 8 bases between the two germline ends. The CDR3 is CSESSNYGYTF. The DNA for the CDR3 is TGCAGCGAGTCATCAAACTATGGCTACACCTTC.